A single sample gave rise to the 18 T cell receptor beta chains below, sequenced in a study of blood T cell repertoires in COVID-19. Sequencing was performed with immunoSEQ multiplex PCR; in TCRdb, only in-frame clones are kept and a portion is missing. In the table there are 140,000 to 150,000 clones, roughly 80% of which are singletons. Sequencing was done on a sample of peripheral blood. These TCRs come from a man aged 45-65 years with acute or convalescent COVID-19.

This chain connects TRBV25-1 to TRBJ1-2; no clear D gene. The V end was cut by 1 base, the J end by 7 bases, with 7 bases between. Germline CDR1 MGHDK, CDR2 SYGVNS. This CDR3 is built from 12 residues. Here the CDR3 DNA reads TGTGCCAGCAGTGAATCGGGATTTGGCTACACCTTC. This translates into CASSESGFGYTF.

The chain carries TRBV5-1 and TRBJ2-1, with D possibly being TRBD1 (5 bases). Trimming cost V 0 bases and J 8 bases, with 9 bases left between them. The CDR3 runs 13 residues. The germline V gene has CDR1 SGHRS and CDR2 YFSETQ. The CDR3: CASSLVSRDEQFF. CDR3 DNA sequence: TGCGCCAGCAGCTTGGTGAGCAGGGATGAGCAGTTCTTC.

The chain couples TRBV30 to TRBJ1-4, with TRBD1 matching 8 bases. The CDR3 consists of 13 residues. Germline lookup yields CDR1 GTSNPN and CDR2 SVGIG (reference sequence). The junction had 5 bases not matched to a gene; V was cut back by 4 bases and J by 7 bases. CDR3 sequence (DNA): TGTGCCTGGAAGCGCAGGGGGCTTGAAAAACTGTTTTTT. This sequence encodes CAWKRRGLEKLFF.

The rearrangement links TRBV18 to TRBJ1-1; D remains unclear. The germline V and J ends were trimmed by 2 bases and 4 bases, with 17 bases remaining between them. Germline-derived CDR1 and CDR2 are KGHSH and LQKENI. This CDR3 contains 16 residues. In DNA, the CDR3 is TGTGCCAGCTCACCAGAGGGAAATAGTAGGGTCACTGAAGCTTTCTTT. This encodes CASSPEGNSRVTEAFF.

The V gene is TRBV19, the J gene TRBJ1-2; D is unclear. The V gene's germline CDR1 is LNHDA and CDR2 SQIVND (reference sequence). This CDR3 is 12 amino acids long. Trimming stripped 7 bases from V and 7 bases from J, with 13 bases between. DNA of the CDR3: TGTGCCAGTATGAGGATTTCGGGTGGCTACACCTTC. This codes for CASMRISGGYTF.

The CDR3 DNA follows: TGTGCCAGCAGCTTACGGGTTTACTACGAGCAGTACTTC. Translating it yields CASSLRVYYEQYF. V is TRBV27 and J is TRBJ2-7; D is unresolved. V was trimmed by 6 bases and J by 3 bases, leaving 12 bases between them. The CDR3 length is 13 residues. Per the germline V gene, CDR1 is MNHEY and CDR2 is SMNVEV (reference sequence).

This chain joins TRBV19 and TRBJ1-5, with TRBD1 identical over 7 bases. This CDR3 is built from 16 residues. Germline V CDR1 and CDR2: LNHDA, SQIVND (reference sequence). Trimming at V came to 7 bases and at J to 0 bases, leaving 9 bases not matched to a gene. CDR3 nucleotides: TGTGCCAGTATGAGAGGGGGCCCGTATAGCAATCAGCCCCAGCATTTT. Translation gives CASMRGGPYSNQPQHF.

The chain joins TRBV2 to TRBJ2-2, with D possibly being TRBD2 (7 bases). The CDR3 contains 16 residues. Deletions cut 1 base from V and 4 bases from J, with 13 bases between. From germline, CDR1 is SNHLY and CDR2 FYNNEI. This CDR3 is CASSEGQGGGTGELFF. The CDR3 bases are TGTGCCAGCAGTGAAGGGCAGGGAGGGGGCACCGGGGAGCTGTTTTTT.

The chain uses TRBV19 and TRBJ2-7; possible D gene TRBD2, 5 bases. This CDR3 spans 14 amino acids. CDR1 and CDR2 from the germline V gene are LNHDA and SQIVND (reference sequence). The germline V and J ends were trimmed by 7 bases and 0 bases, with 13 bases remaining between them. CDR3 amino acids: CASTGSINSYEQYF. CDR3 nucleotide sequence: TGTGCCAGTACGGGGAGCATCAACTCCTACGAGCAGTACTTC.

The rearrangement joins TRBV10-1 to TRBJ2-2; 10 bases agree with TRBD1. This CDR3 has 15 amino acids. CDR1 is WNHNN and CDR2 is SYGVQD in the germline V gene (reference sequence). The V segment lost 8 bases and the J segment 5 bases; nucleotides outside the gene matches: 8. DNA for the CDR3: TGCGCCAGCGGACGGGACAGGGGCGTAACCGGGGAGCTGTTTTTT. Encoded protein: CASGRDRGVTGELFF.

In this sample, this clone turned up a few times. The gene calls are TRBV30 and TRBJ1-1; D is uncertain. From germline, CDR1 is GTSNPN and CDR2 SVGIG (reference sequence). The V and J ends lost 5 bases and 5 bases respectively, with 12 bases between them. This CDR3 has 12 residues. The CDR3, as DNA: TGTGCCTGGGATAGAAGCGGTACTGAAGCTTTCTTT. As protein: CAWDRSGTEAFF.

The chain employs TRBV15 and TRBJ1-6, with unresolved D. Germline CDR1 reads LNHNV; CDR2 reads YYDKDF (reference sequence). The germline V and J ends were trimmed by 5 bases and 8 bases, with 10 bases remaining between them. The CDR3 is 13 residues long. In nucleotides, the CDR3 is TGTGCCACCAGCCCCGGGAGTTATTCACCCCTCCACTTT. Amino acids: CATSPGSYSPLHF.

In nucleotides, the CDR3 is TGCGCCAGCAGCTTGGGTATGGGACAGGGAGGCACTGAAGCTTTCTTT. Its protein is CASSLGMGQGGTEAFF. The rearrangement joins TRBV5-1 to TRBJ1-1, with 9 bases lining up with TRBD1. The germline CDR1 and CDR2 sequences are SGHRS and YFSETQ. V was pared by 0 bases and J by 4 bases, with 7 bases of the junction left unmatched. The CDR3 consists of 16 residues. The whole variable domain, remainder taken from reference TRBV5-1 and TRBJ1-1, is KAGVTQTPRYLIKTRGQQVTLSCSPISGHRSVSWYQQTPGQGLQFLFEYFSETQRNKGNFPGRFSGRQFSNSRSEMNVSTLELGDSALYLCASSLGMGQGGTEAFFGQGTRLTVV.

The chain links TRBV19 to TRBJ1-1, with D unresolved. There are 13 residues in the CDR3. Germline V gene lookup returns CDR1 LNHDA and CDR2 SQIVND (reference sequence). V dropped 1 base and J dropped 3 bases, with 6 bases sitting between them. The CDR3 DNA sequence: TGTGCCAGTAGTATAGGTCAGGACACTGAAGCTTTCTTT. This sequence encodes CASSIGQDTEAFF.

J is TRBJ2-1 and V is TRBV14; no clear D. Deletions cut 4 bases from V and 7 bases from J, with 20 bases between. Germline CDR1 reads SGHDN; CDR2 reads FVKESK. The CDR3 loop spans 16 amino acids. The CDR3 loop is CASSRRDMLIANEQFF. The DNA of the CDR3 is TGTGCCAGCAGCCGAAGAGACATGTTAATCGCGAATGAGCAGTTCTTC.

This chain uses TRBV18 with TRBJ2-7; weak D call: TRBD1 (7 bases). This CDR3 has 15 residues. Deletions cut 3 bases from V and 2 bases from J, with 14 bases between. Looked up from germline, CDR1 is KGHSH and CDR2 is LQKENI. This CDR3 reads CASSPWQGGAYEQYF. In nucleotides, the CDR3 is TGTGCCAGCTCACCGTGGCAGGGGGGAGCCTACGAGCAGTACTTC. Looking up the rest from reference TRBV18 and TRBJ2-7 gives the full variable domain: NAGVMQNPRHLVRRRGQEARLRCSPMKGHSHVYWYRQLPEEGLKFMVYLQKENIIDESGMPKERFSAEFPKEGPSILRIQQVVRGDSAAYFCASSPWQGGAYEQYFGPGTRLTVT.

The chain uses TRBV2 and TRBJ2-2; D is perhaps TRBD1 (7 bases). Germline loops: CDR1 SNHLY, CDR2 FYNNEI. Deletions cut 4 bases from V and 5 bases from J, with 11 bases between. This CDR3 spans 14 amino acids. For the CDR3, the DNA is TGTGCCAGCAGTGGCAGGGGGGAGACCGGGGAGCTGTTTTTT. This sequence encodes CASSGRGETGELFF.

This sequence joins TRBV3-1 (or the pseudogene TRBV3-2) and TRBJ2-5, with 8 positions matching TRBD2. The CDR3 contains 17 residues. Germline V gene sequence: CDR1 LGHDT, CDR2 YNNKEL (reference sequence). Unmatched junction bases numbered 10, after V lost 2 bases and J lost 2 bases. The DNA of the CDR3 is TGTGCCAGCAGCCAACGCCCCCGGGGGGGATGGCAAGAGACCCAGTACTTC. Amino acid sequence: CASSQRPRGGWQETQYF.